Below are 11 T cell receptor beta chains sequenced from a single sample in a study of T cell responses to AZD1222 COVID-19 vaccine. Profiling relied on immunoSEQ multiplex PCR, and the TCRdb table lists in-frame clones only, not all of them. The table records some 160,000 clones, roughly 86% of them present only once. Sequenced material: peripheral blood, taken on day 0 of AZD1222 vaccination. These receptors originate from an adult in good health.

This clone has a single count. The gene calls are TRBV28 and TRBJ1-5; D might be TRBD1 (5 bases). Germline V gene data show CDR1 as MDHEN and CDR2 as SYDVKM. The V and J ends lost 6 bases and 6 bases respectively, with 15 bases between them. The CDR3 runs to 14 residues. CDR3 sequence reads: CASRMGVFGQPQHF. The CDR3 coding sequence is TGTGCCAGCAGGATGGGGGTGTTTGGTCAGCCCCAGCATTTT.

This sequence joins TRBV6-6 and TRBJ1-2; 9 nucleotides match TRBD1. V dropped 5 bases and J dropped 8; count of bases not matched to a gene: 9. The CDR3 contains 14 residues. Germline assignment: CDR1 MNHNY and CDR2 SVGAGI (reference sequence). CDR3 bases: TGTGCCAGCAGTCCGAGCGACAGGGGGAAGGGCTACACCTTC. Residues: CASSPSDRGKGYTF.

The rearrangement links TRBV6-2 or TRBV6-3 to TRBJ2-1; possible D gene TRBD1, 5 bases. Germline CDR1 MNHEY, CDR2 SVGEGT. The length of the CDR3 is 11 residues. Trimming pared 5 bases from V and 7 bases from J, leaving 6 bases between. This CDR3 reads CASSKGNEQFF. DNA for the CDR3: TGTGCCAGCAGTAAGGGGAATGAGCAGTTCTTC.

This CDR3 reads CASSPQGQRGQEFF. Written as DNA, the CDR3 is TGTGCCAGCTCACCACAAGGACAAAGAGGGCAAGAGTTCTTC. The chain uses TRBV18 and TRBJ2-1, with D perhaps being TRBD1 or TRBD2 (5 bases each). Trimming removed 1 base at V and 14 bases at J, with 18 bases between. Germline V gives CDR1 KGHSH, CDR2 LQKENI. This CDR3 has 14 amino acids.

The rearrangement uses TRBV7-2 and TRBJ1-4; TRBD1 aligns across 9 bases. Germline V lookup: CDR1 SGHTA, CDR2 FQGNSA. The junction had 12 bases not matched to a gene; V was cut back by 2 bases and J by 8 bases. The CDR3 runs to 17 residues. The CDR3 nucleotides read TGTGCCAGCAGCTTACTCGGGGACAGGGCCCTTACCGAAAAACTGTTTTTT. Its protein is CASSLLGDRALTEKLFF.

The J gene is TRBJ2-3, the V gene TRBV24-1, with TRBD2 identical over 10 bases. With V trimmed by 4 bases and J by 6 bases, 9 bases remained unmatched. Germline V gene lookup returns CDR1 KGHDR and CDR2 SFDVKD. The CDR3 sequence is 16 residues long. CDR3 DNA sequence: TGTGCCACCAGTGACAACAGCGGGGGGGCGGATGATACGCAGTATTTT. This gives the protein CATSDNSGGADDTQYF.

A single count supports this clone. The J gene is TRBJ1-1, the V gene TRBV6-5; 8 nucleotides agree with TRBD1. The V segment lost 6 bases and the J segment 1 base; nucleotides outside the gene matches: 7. Germline CDR1 is MNHEY and CDR2 is SVGAGI. CDR3 length: 15 residues. This CDR3 is CASRLRDRKNTEAFF. CDR3 DNA sequence: TGTGCCAGCAGGCTCCGGGACAGGAAGAACACTGAAGCTTTCTTT.

The V gene is TRBV15, the J gene TRBJ1-6; the D is unclear. Trimming took 3 bases from V and 1 from J, leaving 4 bases between them. The CDR3 runs to 14 residues. CDR1 and CDR2 from the germline V gene are LNHNV and YYDKDF (reference sequence). CDR3 residues: CATSRQSYNSPLHF. CDR3 in DNA: TGTGCCACCAGCAGGCAGTCCTATAATTCACCCCTCCACTTT.

The chain recombines TRBV7-9 with TRBJ1-1, with D tentatively TRBD1 (5 bases). There are 13 residues in the CDR3. Germline CDR1 and CDR2: SEHNR and FQNEAQ (reference sequence). V dropped 4 bases and J dropped 5 bases, with 11 bases sitting between them. CDR3 region: CASSSREGTEAFF. The CDR3 coding sequence is TGTGCCAGCAGCTCCAGGGAAGGGACTGAAGCTTTCTTT.

The rearrangement uses TRBV21-1 and TRBJ1-1; the table gives TRBD1 as D, unverified against the DNA. TRBV21-1 is classified as a pseudogene. The CDR3 length is 16 residues. Here the CDR3 DNA reads TGTGCCAGCAGCAAAGATTCAGGGACAGGGCTAGCGGAAGCTTTCTTT. Translated: CASSKDSGTGLAEAFF.

The rearrangement links TRBV28 to TRBJ2-7; D remains unclear. Germline CDR1 is MDHEN and CDR2 is SYDVKM. This CDR3 spans 13 amino acids. V shed 1 base and J shed 2 bases, with 6 bases lying between them. The chain's CDR3 is CASSLFGPYEQYF. The DNA of the CDR3 is TGTGCCAGCAGTTTATTCGGACCCTACGAGCAGTACTTC. The full variable domain, in which reference TRBV28 and TRBJ2-7 provide the parts outside the CDR3, is DVKVTQSSRYLVKRTGEKVFLECVQDMDHENMFWYRQDPGLGLRLIYFSYDVKMKEKGDIPEGYSVSREKKERFSLILESASTNQTSMYLCASSLFGPYEQYFGPGTRLTVT.